The 9 T cell receptor beta chains presented below share a single source sample, sequenced in a study of beta chain features in type 1 diabetes. Expressed TCRB transcripts got sequenced, as all isolated RNA was reverse transcribed. Repertoires were generated with immunoSEQ multiplex PCR, while TCRdb's copy carries only in-frame clones and drops some. The sample has some 900,000 clones; about a sixth are singletons. Specimen: naive CD4+ T cells from blood. The receptor source for this set is a woman in her late teens or twenties in good health.

This clone has only a few counts. The J gene is TRBJ1-4, the V gene TRBV4-3; 9 nucleotides align to TRBD1. V shed 2 bases, J shed 8 bases, and the junction held 6 bases outside the gene matches. The germline V gene encodes CDR1 LGHNA and CDR2 YSLEER. CDR3 length equals 15 residues. The CDR3 here is CASSQQGQGREKLFF. The CDR3 nucleotides read TGCGCCAGCAGCCAACAGGGACAGGGAAGAGAAAAACTGTTTTTT.

The rearrangement uses TRBV28 and TRBJ2-2; D remains unclear. V was shortened by 7 bases and J by 5 bases, with 20 bases between the two germline ends. Germline CDR1 MDHEN, CDR2 SYDVKM. The CDR3 has 16 residues. The CDR3 sequence is CASTTSRARPTGELFF. The CDR3 DNA follows: TGTGCCAGCACCACAAGCCGGGCACGCCCAACCGGGGAGCTGTTTTTT.

The V gene is TRBV18, the J gene TRBJ1-4; D remains ambiguous. Germline V gene data show CDR1 as KGHSH and CDR2 as LQKENI. The CDR3 consists of 15 residues. The germline V and J ends were trimmed by 3 bases and 0 bases, with 8 bases remaining between them. DNA of the CDR3: TGTGCCAGCTCACCCCGGATAACAACTAATGAAAAACTGTTTTTT. Translation gives CASSPRITTNEKLFF.

This clone was seen more than once but under ten times. This sequence joins TRBV13 and TRBJ1-3, with D uncertain. V lost 5 bases and J lost 2, with 13 bases in between. CDR1 and CDR2 from the germline V gene are PRHDT and FYEKMQ (reference sequence). The CDR3 sequence is 15 residues long. The CDR3 DNA is TGTGCCAGCAGCCCCCTTGTATCTACTGGAAACACCATATATTTT. Translated: CASSPLVSTGNTIYF.

This sequence joins TRBV12-5 and TRBJ2-3; the match to TRBD2 covers 9 bases. The V gene end was trimmed by 7 bases and the J gene end by 1 base; junction bases not matched to a gene: 3. Germline loops: CDR1 LGHNT, CDR2 FRNRAP. The CDR3 covers 14 residues. Here the CDR3 reads CASALAGGTDTQYF. DNA for the CDR3: TGTGCTAGTGCCTTAGCGGGAGGCACAGATACGCAGTATTTT.

This clone showed up just a few times. The chain links TRBV7-9 to TRBJ1-5; D is uncertain. The ends were cut back, 1 base at V and 7 bases at J, with 8 bases in the middle. Germline CDR1 and CDR2: SEHNR and FQNEAQ (reference sequence). The CDR3 contains 13 residues. CDR3 in amino acids: CASSLEALQPQHF. The DNA for the CDR3 is TGTGCCAGCAGCTTAGAGGCTCTCCAGCCCCAGCATTTT. The full variable domain, in which reference TRBV7-9 and TRBJ1-5 provide the parts outside the CDR3, is DTGVSQNPRHKITKRGQNVTFRCDPISEHNRLYWYRQTLGQGPEFLTYFQNEAQLEKSRLLSDRFSAERPKGSFSTLEIQRTEQGDSAMYLCASSLEALQPQHFGDGTRLSIL.

This clone has a handful of counts. The rearrangement uses TRBV5-1 and TRBJ2-2, with D uncertain. V was cut by 1 base and J by 2 bases, with 15 bases left in between. Per the germline V gene, CDR1 is SGHRS and CDR2 is YFSETQ. The CDR3 consists of 17 residues. CDR3 residues: CASSLLSQTSNTGELFF. The CDR3 DNA is TGCGCCAGCAGCTTGCTTAGCCAGACCTCAAACACCGGGGAGCTGTTTTTT.

The chain uses TRBV6-5 and TRBJ2-7; the D gene could be TRBD1 or TRBD2 (5 bases each). The CDR3 consists of 13 residues. CDR1 and CDR2 from the germline V gene are MNHEY and SVGAGI. The V end lost 6 bases, the J end lost 4 bases, and 13 bases lay between the germline ends. The CDR3 is CASSPGPLYEQYF. The CDR3 coding sequence is TGTGCCAGCAGCCCGGGACCGTTGTACGAGCAGTACTTC.

The CDR3 region has the DNA TGTGCCAGCAGCCGTGGGAACAGGGGGGCCACAGATACGCAGTATTTT. This gives the protein CASSRGNRGATDTQYF. V and J are TRBV11-2 and TRBJ2-3; the match to TRBD1 covers 8 bases. Germline trimming cut 5 bases from V and 2 bases from J; bases unmatched to any gene: 9. CDR3 length: 16 residues. Germline CDR1 and CDR2: SGHAT and FQNNGV.